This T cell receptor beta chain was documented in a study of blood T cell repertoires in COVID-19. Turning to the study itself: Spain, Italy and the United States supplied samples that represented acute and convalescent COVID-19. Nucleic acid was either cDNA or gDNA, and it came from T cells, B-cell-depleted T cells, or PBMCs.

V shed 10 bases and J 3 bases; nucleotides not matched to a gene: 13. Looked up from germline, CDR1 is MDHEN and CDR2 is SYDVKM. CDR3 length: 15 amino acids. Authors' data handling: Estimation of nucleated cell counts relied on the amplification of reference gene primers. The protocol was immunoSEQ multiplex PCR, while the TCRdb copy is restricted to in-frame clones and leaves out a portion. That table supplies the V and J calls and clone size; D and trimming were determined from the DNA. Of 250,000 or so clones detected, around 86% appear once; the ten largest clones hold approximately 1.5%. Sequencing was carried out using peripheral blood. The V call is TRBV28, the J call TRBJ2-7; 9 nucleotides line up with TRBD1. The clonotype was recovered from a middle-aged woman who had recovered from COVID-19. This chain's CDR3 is CAIMHRGLRLYEQYF. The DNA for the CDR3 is TGTGCCATCATGCACAGGGGGCTCAGACTCTACGAGCAGTACTTC.